This T cell receptor (beta chain) was captured in a study of shared clonotypes between healthy human individuals. Points from the study as a whole: When compared with the clonotypes that were shared by all four sorted-subset donors, the non-shared clonotypes turned out to have lower generation probabilities.

This CDR3 comprises 15 residues. Germline loops: CDR1 MNHNS, CDR2 SASEGT. With V trimmed by 2 bases and J by 5 bases, 4 bases remained unmatched. Notes on this clone: Its antigen is still unknown.

Using immunoSEQ multiplex PCR, the repertoire was profiled, and TCRdb retains in-frame clones only, with some absent. The table shows about 2 million clones, with over 85% occurring only once. Cells designated naive CD8 were CD45RO-negative and were positively selected for CCR7, with terminally differentiated effector memory CD45RA+ cells excluded. Donors were Caucasian adults residing in Nashville, Tennessee, USA. J is TRBJ2-7 and V is TRBV6-1; 12 nucleotides agree with TRBD1. The sequence was obtained from a man aged 18 to 29 in good health. Source material: naive CD8+ T cells sorted from blood. For the CDR3, the DNA is TGTGCCAGCAGTGAACGGGACAGGGGGCTCGACGAGCAGTACTTC. Translation: CASSERDRGLDEQYF.